What follows are 26 T cell receptor beta chains derived from one specimen sequenced in a study of OX40 agonist ivuxolimab in advanced cancers. Using immunoSEQ multiplex PCR, the repertoire was profiled, and TCRdb retains in-frame clones only, with some absent. The sample lists some 49,000 clones, about nine tenths occurring once. Sequenced material: CD4+ or CD8+ T cells sorted from blood, taken in a trial of the OX40 agonist ivuxolimab. These receptors originate from an adult with an advanced solid tumor such as melanoma, head and neck, liver or kidney cancer.

The chain joins TRBV4-1 to TRBJ1-1; D is unclear. Trimming removed 1 base at V and 4 bases at J, with 13 bases between. The germline CDR1 and CDR2 sequences are MGHRA and YSYEKL. The CDR3 sequence is 15 residues long. The CDR3 reads CASSQGDPGFTEAFF. CDR3 in DNA: TGCGCCAGCAGCCAAGGGGATCCGGGTTTCACTGAAGCTTTCTTT.

As for this clone: One end of the junction varies from germline; a read error may be responsible. V is TRBV6-1 and J is TRBJ2-7; D gene uncertain. The CDR3 extends over 13 amino acids. Germline V gives CDR1 MNHNS, CDR2 SASEGT. CDR3 in amino acids: CASSEDWGSEQYF. CDR3 nucleotides: TGTGCCAGCAGCGAAGATTGGGGAAGCGAGCAGTACTTC.

The chain joins TRBV15 to TRBJ2-2; D ambiguous. V dropped 0 bases and J dropped 0 bases, with 2 bases sitting between them. Germline CDR1 reads LNHNV; CDR2 reads YYDKDF (reference sequence). The CDR3 length is 14 residues. CDR3 residues: CATSRDANTGELFF. The CDR3 region has the DNA TGTGCCACCAGCAGAGATGCGAACACCGGGGAGCTGTTTTTT. Combining the CDR3 with reference TRBV15 and TRBJ2-2 gives the whole variable domain DAMVIQNPRYQVTQFGKPVTLSCSQTLNHNVMYWYQQKSSQAPKLLFHYYDKDFNNEADTPDNFQSRRPNTSFCFLDIRSPGLGDTAMYLCATSRDANTGELFFGEGSRLTVL.

J is TRBJ2-5 and V is TRBV9, with TRBD2 identical over 10 bases. The J segment lost 5 bases and the V segment lost 3 bases, leaving 22 bases of the junction unmatched. Germline values: CDR1 SGDLS, CDR2 YYNGEE. The CDR3 is made up of 20 amino acids. In DNA form, the CDR3 reads TGTGCCAGCAGCGAGAGGTCGAGCGGGGGGGCCCCTAACCCTCGGGAGACCCAGTACTTC. Protein product: CASSERSSGGAPNPRETQYF.

The chain links TRBV29-1 to TRBJ2-7, with TRBD1 matching over 9 bases. CDR3 length: 15 amino acids. The V gene end was trimmed by 0 bases and the J gene end by 4 bases; junction bases not matched to a gene: 7. CDR1 is SQVTM and CDR2 is ANQGSEA in the germline V gene. The CDR3 sequence is CSVEDGDRVPYEQYF. DNA for the CDR3: TGCAGCGTTGAAGACGGGGACAGGGTCCCATACGAGCAGTACTTC.

The chain employs TRBV19 and TRBJ2-1; D perhaps matches TRBD2 (5 bases). The germline V and J ends were trimmed by 3 bases and 4 bases, with 7 bases remaining between them. CDR3 length: 13 amino acids. Germline CDR1 LNHDA, CDR2 SQIVND (reference sequence). The CDR3 sequence is CASSIIAYNEQFF. CDR3 DNA: TGTGCCAGTAGTATCATAGCGTACAATGAGCAGTTCTTC.

The J gene is TRBJ2-1, the V gene TRBV5-5; D is unclear. The CDR3 has 16 amino acids. Germline lookup yields CDR1 SGHKS and CDR2 YYEKEE (reference sequence). Trimming left V 5 bases short and J 5 bases short, with 20 bases between. The chain's CDR3 is CASRRTGYKENNEQFF. DNA for the CDR3: TGTGCCAGCAGGCGCACCGGGTACAAAGAGAACAATGAGCAGTTCTTC.

V is TRBV6-7 and J is TRBJ1-1; 8 nucleotides align to TRBD1. TRBV6-7 is an ORF, and what it does is uncertain. Unmatched junction bases numbered 15, after V lost 2 bases and J lost 4 bases. The CDR3 totals 18 residues. For the CDR3, the DNA is TGTGCCAGCAGTTACCCGAGGACAGGGTGTTATGGTAGCACTGAAGCTTTCTTT. Translating gives CASSYPRTGCYGSTEAFF.

The table lists this clone with a count of one. In the same sample, other DNA sequences code for this CDR3. The chain links TRBV6-5 to TRBJ1-5; D uncertain. The V gene's germline CDR1 is MNHEY and CDR2 SVGAGI. The V and J ends lost 4 bases and 1 base respectively, with 8 bases between them. The CDR3 is 14 amino acids. The CDR3 protein is CASSFGISNQPQHF. CDR3 coding DNA: TGTGCCAGCAGTTTTGGGATCAGCAATCAGCCCCAGCATTTT.

The chain is built from TRBV7-2 and TRBJ2-5, with 8 bases fitting TRBD2. The V gene's germline CDR1 is SGHTA and CDR2 FQGNSA. The CDR3 loop spans 16 amino acids. The V gene end was trimmed by 1 base and the J gene end by 5 bases; junction bases not matched to a gene: 9. The chain's CDR3 is CASSLGPPTGGETQYF. The CDR3 DNA follows: TGTGCCAGCAGCTTAGGCCCCCCTACGGGGGGGGAGACCCAGTACTTC.

The rearrangement joins TRBV18 to TRBJ2-1; 7 positions match TRBD2. Germline V lookup: CDR1 KGHSH, CDR2 LQKENI. The J segment lost 3 bases and the V segment lost 4 bases, leaving 6 bases of the junction unmatched. The CDR3 sequence is 15 residues long. CDR3 amino acids: CASSLFRDYYNEQFF. CDR3 coding DNA: TGTGCCAGCTCACTTTTCCGGGACTACTACAATGAGCAGTTCTTC.

The V and J genes are TRBV4-2 and TRBJ2-7; tentatively, D is TRBD2 (6 bases). This CDR3 is 14 amino acids long. V was trimmed by 4 bases and J by 4 bases, leaving 14 bases between them. The germline V gene encodes CDR1 LGHNA and CDR2 YNFKEQ. The DNA of the CDR3 is TGTGCCAGCAGCCCTACCATGGAGGGGTACGAGCAGTACTTC. Its translation is CASSPTMEGYEQYF.

This clone was seen more than once but under ten times. The gene calls are TRBV5-1 and TRBJ2-2; a possible D gene is TRBD2 (6 bases). Deletions cut 4 bases from V and 3 bases from J, with 16 bases between. Germline assignment: CDR1 SGHRS and CDR2 YFSETQ. The CDR3 runs 16 residues. CDR3 DNA: TGCGCCAGCAGCCCACACGGAGGGGCGGACACCGGGGAGCTGTTTTTT. It codes for CASSPHGGADTGELFF.

V gene TRBV7-9 combines with J gene TRBJ1-1; D not resolved. This CDR3 comprises 12 residues. Germline values: CDR1 SEHNR, CDR2 FQNEAQ (reference sequence). Trimming shortened V by 5 bases and J by 6 bases, and 10 bases separated the two germline ends. For the CDR3, the DNA is TGTGCCAGCAGCGTCAGTGGGGCTGAAGCTTTCTTT. It encodes CASSVSGAEAFF.

The chain recombines TRBV2 with TRBJ1-6; D not certain. Deletions cut 7 bases from V and 7 bases from J, with 11 bases between. The CDR3 is 13 amino acids. Germline-derived CDR1 and CDR2 are SNHLY and FYNNEI. CDR3 sequence: CASNPTGNSPLHF. For the CDR3, the DNA is TGTGCCAGCAACCCGACGGGGAATTCACCCCTCCACTTT.

This chain connects TRBV19 to TRBJ1-4; D gene ambiguous. The length of the CDR3 is 13 residues. In germline, CDR1 is LNHDA, CDR2 SQIVND (reference sequence). V was trimmed by 5 bases and J by 8 bases, leaving 12 bases between them. The CDR3 bases are TGTGCCAGTAGTTCCGACCTATGGGAAAAACTGTTTTTT. This sequence encodes CASSSDLWEKLFF. The whole variable domain, remainder taken from reference TRBV19 and TRBJ1-4, is DGGITQSPKYLFRKEGQNVTLSCEQNLNHDAMYWYRQDPGQGLRLIYYSQIVNDFQKGDIAEGYSVSREKKESFPLTVTSAQKNPTAFYLCASSSDLWEKLFFGSGTQLSVL.

CDR3 protein: CASSQGPGGTKTEAFF. CDR3 in DNA: TGCGCCAGCAGTCAGGGCCCTGGGGGCACGAAGACTGAAGCTTTCTTT. The chain employs TRBV23-1 and TRBJ1-1, with D possibly TRBD1 on 6 matching bases. TRBV23-1 is given ORF status, its function remaining uncertain. The V gene lost 3 bases and the J gene lost 5 bases, with 19 bases spanning the gap. The CDR3 has 16 amino acids.

This clone was detected a few times. The rearrangement joins TRBV6-5 to TRBJ2-7, with D perhaps TRBD1 or TRBD2 (5 bases each). Per the germline V gene, CDR1 is MNHEY and CDR2 is SVGAGI. Between the trimmed V and J ends, which lost 2 bases and 0 bases, there was a span of 14 bases. The CDR3 totals 16 residues. The CDR3 coding sequence is TGTGCCAGCAGTTACGGGGGAATGGGGAGCTCCTACGAGCAGTACTTC. Encoded protein: CASSYGGMGSSYEQYF.

This chain links TRBV10-1 with TRBJ2-3, with D possibly being TRBD2 (7 bases). The CDR3 covers 15 residues. Between the trimmed V and J ends, which lost 4 bases and 7 bases, there was a span of 18 bases. The germline V gene has CDR1 WNHNN and CDR2 SYGVQD (reference sequence). The CDR3: CASSGGGALRHTQYF. The CDR3 DNA sequence: TGCGCCAGCAGTGGAGGGGGGGCTCTTCGCCATACGCAGTATTTT.

The chain recombines TRBV11-1 with TRBJ2-1; TRBD2 might be the D (6 bases). Germline V CDR1 and CDR2: SGHAT, FQDESV (reference sequence). The CDR3 runs 16 residues. Trimming took 1 base from V and 4 from J, leaving 14 bases between them. CDR3 sequence reads: CASSLVRGSSYNEQFF. CDR3 nucleotides: TGTGCCAGCAGCTTAGTTCGGGGGAGCTCTTACAATGAGCAGTTCTTC.

This clone was seen just once. This sequence joins TRBV11-2 and TRBJ2-2; D may be TRBD1 or TRBD2 (6 bases each). The length of the CDR3 is 14 residues. The germline V gene has CDR1 SGHAT and CDR2 FQNNGV. V dropped 3 bases and J dropped 4 bases, with 9 bases sitting between them. The CDR3 sequence is CASSFRGGTGELFF. As DNA, the CDR3 is TGTGCCAGCAGCTTCAGGGGAGGCACCGGGGAGCTGTTTTTT.

The chain uses TRBV28 and TRBJ2-2, with 8 positions matching TRBD2. This CDR3 is 16 amino acids long. V shed 4 bases, J shed 1 base, and the junction held 5 bases outside the gene matches. The germline CDR1 and CDR2 sequences are MDHEN and SYDVKM. The CDR3 reads CASSSPGGVNTGELFF. The CDR3 nucleotides are TGTGCCAGCAGTTCGCCCGGGGGGGTGAACACCGGGGAGCTGTTTTTT. Full variable domain (remainder filled in from reference TRBV28 and TRBJ2-2): DVKVTQSSRYLVKRTGEKVFLECVQDMDHENMFWYRQDPGLGLRLIYFSYDVKMKEKGDIPEGYSVSREKKERFSLILESASTNQTSMYLCASSSPGGVNTGELFFGEGSRLTVL.

The V gene is TRBV6-1, the J gene TRBJ1-1, with D hard to call. V lost 7 bases to trimming and J lost 0 bases, with 9 bases between them. CDR3 size: 13 residues. Germline lookup yields CDR1 MNHNS and CDR2 SASEGT. The CDR3 nucleotides are TGTGCCAGCAAGATCGACTTGAACACTGAAGCTTTCTTT. This gives the protein CASKIDLNTEAFF.

The genes are TRBV28 and TRBJ1-5; D gene unclear. The V end lost 4 bases, the J end lost 5 bases, and 6 bases lay between the germline ends. CDR1 is MDHEN, CDR2 SYDVKM, per germline. CDR3 length: 12 amino acids. In DNA, the CDR3 is TGTGCCAGCAGTTATAAGGATCAGCCCCAGCATTTT. This codes for CASSYKDQPQHF.

J is TRBJ2-3 and V is TRBV30, with 12 positions matching TRBD2. Germline CDR1 GTSNPN, CDR2 SVGIG (reference sequence). The CDR3 contains 15 residues. V gave up 4 bases and J gave up 3 bases; unmatched junction bases: 5. The CDR3: CAWTRLAGETDTQYF. CDR3 in DNA: TGTGCCTGGACTCGACTAGCGGGAGAAACAGATACGCAGTATTTT.

The chain uses TRBV7-9 and TRBJ2-1, with D unresolved. The V end lost 4 bases, the J end lost 3 bases, and 16 bases lay between the germline ends. CDR1 is SEHNR and CDR2 is FQNEAQ in the germline V gene (reference sequence). This CDR3 is 16 amino acids long. CDR3 DNA sequence: TGTGCCAGCAGCTCCGGTGGGCGGTTCATCTACAATGAGCAGTTCTTC. This translates into CASSSGGRFIYNEQFF. Complete variable domain (other parts from reference TRBV7-9 and TRBJ2-1): DTGVSQNPRHKITKRGQNVTFRCDPISEHNRLYWYRQTLGQGPEFLTYFQNEAQLEKSRLLSDRFSAERPKGSFSTLEIQRTEQGDSAMYLCASSSGGRFIYNEQFFGPGTRLTVL.